This T cell receptor (beta chain) was recovered during a study of post-analysis software for immune sequencing data. As to this clonotype: Its antigen is unidentified.

Unique-molecular-identifier-tagged TCR beta cDNA libraries were used. Yield was some 540,000 cDNA molecules from 1 to 10 million T cells. TCRdb re-derived calls from the PCR reads in MiXCR, one entry per CDR3 protein. In the table there are about 570,000 distinct CDR3 sequences, around a third of which are singletons. Study findings and constraints: Normalized Chao1 diversity was significantly reduced in patients versus controls. Several TRBV segments (TRBV5-6, TRBV5-1 and TRBV20-1 among them) occurred more frequently in patients than in controls.

CDR1 and CDR2 (germline): PRHDT, FYEKMQ (reference sequence). The length of the CDR3 is 15 residues. Sequenced: blood. This receptor was identified in a girl between 2 and 17 years old with multiple sclerosis. This chain joins TRBV13 and TRBJ2-5, with 10 positions matching TRBD1. The J call may be incorrect, as the DNA end agrees better with TRBJ2-7. This CDR3 is CASSRSGDRGNEQYF. The DNA of the CDR3 is TGTGCCAGCAGCCGGAGTGGGGACAGGGGCAACGAGCAGTACTTC.